This T cell receptor beta chain was sequenced for a study of metastatic and nonmetastatic thyroid tumors (dated by TCRdb to 2018 to 2021). As for the study more broadly: Repertoires were compared across peripheral blood and tumor or nodule tissue samples from malignant and benign thyroid patients. What the work shows at the level of the full study, not this receptor alone: TCR beta diversity was reported as significantly higher in malignant tumors than in benign nodules, in both blood and tumor samples.

Before undergoing thyroid surgery, none of the patients had been given any kind of treatment. Using T-cell receptor beta sequencing, the researchers looked back retrospectively at clinical samples from patients, gathered between about 2011 and 2018. The library was obtained by PCR. TCRdb names Illumina HiSeq 4000 as the instrument used. The TCR beta-chain CDR3 region of each patient was profiled by high-throughput sequencing. As for how the authors treated the data: CDR3 differences across clinicopathological groups were used to build a classifier for discriminating distant-metastatic papillary thyroid cancer patients. Repertoire diversity was assessed with the Shannon index, and tumor-blood repertoire similarity with the Morisita-Horn index. In TCRdb, the public reads were trimmed at Q25 with fastp and aligned with MiXCR, with productive beta chains retained. The V and J calls and clone size come from TCRdb's table, not from the authors' own analysis. The sample records over 35,000 clones, about 17% of which are singletons. The ten most abundant clones make up 9.9% of the sample.

The cysteine opens and the phenylalanine closes a CDR3 of 17 amino acids. Only CDR3 DNA is held: 51 bases, read in frame from base 1. This clone was seen ten or more times. Its binding antigen is unknown. At one boundary the junction diverges from the germline segment, which might be a read error. This CDR3 is also generated by other DNA sequences in the sample. Recombination linked TRBV12-3 or TRBV12-4 to TRBJ2-7, with a tentative D gene TRBD2 over 6 matching bases. This sequence was found in a female donor with papillary thyroid cancer or a benign thyroid nodule (not recorded which). Some clones in this sample may be carry-over from other donors' samples. Input material: tumor tissue. The DNA sequence follows: TGTGCCAGCAGTTTAGGGAGTTCGGGGATCGCGGGATACGAGCAATACTTC. It encodes CASSLGSSGIAGYEQYF.